This T cell receptor beta chain was documented in a study of vaccination and CD4 T cells after COVID-19. Study overall: Post-COVID specimens were obtained a median about 100 days after diagnosis (range 35 to 161). Study-level points and caveats: The cohort comprised relatively few convalescent patients, and no early post-infection timepoints were analyzed. Convalescent patients displayed spike mono-reactivity in 304 of 307 vaccine-specific clones.

One entry per CDR3 protein results from TCRdb running MiXCR on the PCR reads. The table records some 18,000 distinct CDR3 sequences, less than 65% of them present only once. To note about this clonotype: Its antigen is unknown.

Germline-derived CDR1 and CDR2 are LGHNA and YNFKEQ. The V gene lost 1 base and the J gene lost 0 bases, with 22 bases spanning the gap. The CDR3 loop spans 20 amino acids. Convalescent patients tested SARS-CoV-2 PCR positive from March to December 2020, before Alpha, Beta and Delta emerged. Sequenced material: CD4+ T cells from blood, taken after SARS-CoV-2 vaccination. J is TRBJ1-3 and V is TRBV4-2, with D possibly matching TRBD1 (6 bases). The sequence derives from a human donor who had recovered from COVID-19. CDR3 region: CASSQGRGQPTDLSGNTIYF. The CDR3 DNA reads TGTGCCAGCAGCCAAGGTCGGGGGCAGCCGACAGACCTCTCTGGAAACACCATATATTTT.